This is a list of T cell receptor beta chains from one sample in a study of CD8 T cells in Susac syndrome. TCRdb reprocessed the immunoSEQ multiplex PCR reads with MiXCR, giving one entry per CDR3 protein. The sample has 200,000 or so distinct CDR3 sequences; 95% are singletons. The source material was CD8+ T cells from PBMCs. The source is a human donor with Susac syndrome. Each CDR3 is given with its conserved first and last residue. The D gene is left open where the match is weak. Clone size is not always given. Where it is, it says once, few, many or a class for expanded clones.

v_call: TRBV25-1
j_call: TRBJ2-7
d_call: -
clone_size: -
cdr3_aa: CARSTAVDEQYF
cdr3_nt: TGTGCCAGATCGACGGCCGTCGACGAGCAGTACTTC

v_call: TRBV4-1
j_call: TRBJ1-2
d_call: -
clone_size: -
cdr3_aa: CASSQPTVGYSYTF
cdr3_nt: TGCGCCAGCAGCCAACCGACAGTAGGATATAGCTACACCTTC

v_call: TRBV4-1
j_call: TRBJ2-7
d_call: -
clone_size: -
cdr3_aa: CASSQETGNLEQYF
cdr3_nt: TGCGCCAGCAGCCAAGAGACCGGTAACTTAGAGCAGTACTTC

v_call: TRBV4-1
j_call: TRBJ2-7
d_call: -
clone_size: once
cdr3_aa: CASSQRSESNPYEQYF
cdr3_nt: TGCGCCAGCAGCCAACGTTCCGAATCTAACCCCTACGAGCAGTACTTC

v_call: TRBV20-1
j_call: TRBJ2-7
d_call: TRBD2
clone_size: once
cdr3_aa: CSPLAGETYEQYF
cdr3_nt: TGCAGCCCCCTAGCGGGAGAGACCTACGAGCAGTACTTC

v_call: TRBV20-1
j_call: TRBJ2-1
d_call: -
clone_size: -
cdr3_aa: CSASWGGALNEQFF
cdr3_nt: TGCAGTGCTAGTTGGGGGGGGGCCCTGAATGAGCAGTTCTTC

v_call: TRBV5-1
j_call: TRBJ2-7
d_call: TRBD1
clone_size: -
cdr3_aa: CASSVRQGGEFYEQYF
cdr3_nt: TGCGCCAGCAGCGTACGACAGGGTGGCGAATTCTACGAGCAGTACTTC

v_call: TRBV6-1
j_call: TRBJ2-1
d_call: TRBD1
clone_size: -
cdr3_aa: CASSHPLGQGIYNEQFF
cdr3_nt: TGTGCCAGCAGCCATCCCTTGGGACAGGGCATTTACAATGAGCAGTTCTTC

v_call: TRBV15
j_call: TRBJ2-1
d_call: -
clone_size: -
cdr3_aa: CATRPTGSSYNEQFF
cdr3_nt: TGTGCCACCAGACCCACGGGGAGCTCCTACAATGAGCAGTTCTTC

v_call: TRBV12-3/TRBV12-4
j_call: TRBJ1-2
d_call: -
clone_size: -
cdr3_aa: CASRRADSNYGYTF
cdr3_nt: TGTGCCAGCAGACGCGCTGACAGTAACTATGGCTACACCTTC

v_call: TRBV5-6
j_call: TRBJ2-1
d_call: -
clone_size: -
cdr3_aa: CASSPLGQDEQFF
cdr3_nt: TGTGCCAGCAGCCCCCTCGGGCAGGATGAGCAGTTCTTC

v_call: TRBV25-1
j_call: TRBJ1-2
d_call: TRBD1
clone_size: -
cdr3_aa: CASSELGQGAGYGYTF
cdr3_nt: TGTGCCAGCAGTGAATTGGGACAGGGGGCTGGATATGGCTACACCTTC

v_call: TRBV12-3/TRBV12-4
j_call: TRBJ1-6
d_call: -
clone_size: -
cdr3_aa: CASGTGTNSPLHF
cdr3_nt: TGTGCCAGCGGGACGGGTACCAATTCACCCCTCCACTTT

v_call: TRBV6-1
j_call: TRBJ1-4
d_call: TRBD1
clone_size: -
cdr3_aa: CASSRTGGDTGNEKLFF
cdr3_nt: TGTGCCAGCAGCCGGACAGGGGGAGATACAGGGAATGAAAAACTGTTTTTT

v_call: TRBV20-1
j_call: TRBJ2-1
d_call: -
clone_size: -
cdr3_aa: CSARPGNEQFF
cdr3_nt: TGCAGTGCTAGACCTGGAAATGAGCAGTTCTTC

v_call: TRBV19
j_call: TRBJ1-2
d_call: TRBD1
clone_size: -
cdr3_aa: CASSEQGHPNYGYTF
cdr3_nt: TGTGCCAGTAGTGAACAGGGGCACCCTAACTATGGCTACACCTTC

v_call: TRBV2
j_call: TRBJ2-7
d_call: TRBD1
clone_size: -
cdr3_aa: CAIEGLKRDSRYEQYF
cdr3_nt: TGTGCCATCGAGGGCCTTAAAAGGGACAGCCGCTACGAGCAGTACTTC

v_call: TRBV27
j_call: TRBJ2-7
d_call: -
clone_size: -
cdr3_aa: CASSFSEPYEQYF
cdr3_nt: TGTGCCAGCAGTTTTAGCGAACCCTACGAGCAGTACTTC

v_call: TRBV19
j_call: TRBJ1-4
d_call: -
clone_size: once
cdr3_aa: CASSIFGSGLFF
cdr3_nt: TGTGCCAGTAGTATATTCGGGAGCGGACTGTTTTTT

v_call: TRBV7-6
j_call: TRBJ1-1
d_call: TRBD1
clone_size: -
cdr3_aa: CASSSRTGLNTEAFF
cdr3_nt: TGTGCCAGCAGCTCCCGGACAGGGCTGAACACTGAAGCTTTCTTT

v_call: TRBV5-6
j_call: TRBJ2-1
d_call: TRBD2
clone_size: -
cdr3_aa: CASSSTSTSVFEQFF
cdr3_nt: TGTGCCAGCAGCTCAACGTCTACTAGCGTATTTGAGCAGTTCTTC

v_call: TRBV15
j_call: TRBJ1-5
d_call: -
clone_size: -
cdr3_aa: CATSRGSGLGQPQHF
cdr3_nt: TGTGCCACCAGCAGAGGTTCAGGGCTAGGTCAGCCCCAGCATTTT

v_call: TRBV7-9
j_call: TRBJ2-7
d_call: TRBD1
clone_size: -
cdr3_aa: CASSLGQGDYEQYF
cdr3_nt: TGTGCCAGCAGTCTGGGACAGGGGGACTACGAGCAGTACTTC

v_call: TRBV27
j_call: TRBJ2-7
d_call: -
clone_size: -
cdr3_aa: CASSLRAEAYEQYF
cdr3_nt: TGTGCCAGCAGTTTACGGGCGGAAGCCTACGAGCAGTACTTC

v_call: TRBV12-3/TRBV12-4
j_call: TRBJ1-1
d_call: -
clone_size: -
cdr3_aa: CASSFGTSEAFF
cdr3_nt: TGTGCCAGCAGTTTTGGGACATCTGAAGCTTTCTTT

v_call: TRBV5-4
j_call: TRBJ2-5
d_call: -
clone_size: -
cdr3_aa: CASSLWLETQYF
cdr3_nt: TGTGCCAGCAGCTTGTGGTTAGAGACCCAGTACTTC

v_call: TRBV7-9
j_call: TRBJ2-6
d_call: -
clone_size: once
cdr3_aa: CASSLVGTGANVLTF
cdr3_nt: TGTGCCAGCAGCTTAGTGGGAACTGGGGCCAACGTCCTGACTTTC

v_call: TRBV11-2
j_call: TRBJ2-5
d_call: TRBD2
clone_size: -
cdr3_aa: CASSHHGGGRISETQYF
cdr3_nt: TGTGCCAGCAGCCACCACGGGGGGGGGCGCATTTCGGAGACCCAGTACTTC

v_call: TRBV29-1
j_call: TRBJ2-5
d_call: TRBD1
clone_size: once
cdr3_aa: CSVAGGDRGGETQYF
cdr3_nt: TGCAGCGTTGCCGGTGGGGACAGGGGAGGGGAGACCCAGTACTTC

v_call: TRBV4-1
j_call: TRBJ2-5
d_call: TRBD2
clone_size: -
cdr3_aa: CASSQSGLAMETQYF
cdr3_nt: TGCGCCAGCAGCCAGTCGGGACTAGCGATGGAGACCCAGTACTTC

v_call: TRBV5-1
j_call: TRBJ2-1
d_call: TRBD2
clone_size: -
cdr3_aa: CASSSLTSGRSYEQFF
cdr3_nt: TGCGCCAGCAGCTCTCTGACTAGCGGGAGGAGCTATGAGCAGTTCTTC

v_call: TRBV2
j_call: TRBJ2-7
d_call: -
clone_size: -
cdr3_aa: CASSLLTAYEQYF
cdr3_nt: TGTGCCAGCAGTCTCCTAACAGCCTACGAGCAGTACTTC

v_call: TRBV19
j_call: TRBJ2-5
d_call: -
clone_size: once
cdr3_aa: CASTLTPADQETQYF
cdr3_nt: TGTGCCAGCACCCTCACCCCAGCGGATCAAGAGACCCAGTACTTC

v_call: TRBV2
j_call: TRBJ2-7
d_call: TRBD2
clone_size: -
cdr3_aa: CASSGEREGPYEQYF
cdr3_nt: TGTGCCAGCAGTGGGGAGCGGGAGGGCCCTTACGAGCAGTACTTC

v_call: TRBV12-3/TRBV12-4
j_call: TRBJ2-5
d_call: TRBD2
clone_size: -
cdr3_aa: CASSSSGTSSQETQYF
cdr3_nt: TGTGCCAGCAGTTCTTCCGGGACTAGCTCCCAAGAGACCCAGTACTTC

v_call: TRBV4-2
j_call: TRBJ1-5
d_call: TRBD1
clone_size: -
cdr3_aa: CASSQDVGQGNQPQHF
cdr3_nt: TGTGCCAGCAGCCAAGATGTGGGACAGGGGAATCAGCCCCAGCATTTT

v_call: TRBV6-2/TRBV6-3
j_call: TRBJ2-5
d_call: -
clone_size: few
cdr3_aa: CASSSAETQYF
cdr3_nt: TGTGCCAGCAGTTCCGCGGAGACCCAGTACTTC